This T cell receptor beta chain stems from a study of blood T cells in healthy people across ages (dated by TCRdb to between 2014 and 2017). Regarding the study in general: In model experiments, roughly one uniquely barcoded TCR beta cDNA molecule per two T cells was captured by template switching. The study measured age-related changes in TCR beta repertoire diversity using deep sequencing normalized with unique cDNA molecular identifiers. The donors were divided into four age groups: young (average roughly 15 years), middle-aged (around 37), aged (approximately 59) and long-lived (nearly 85). Donors of different ages were randomly distributed across sequencing lanes to avoid experimental bias. The study analyzed two additional independent replicas of 1 million unique cDNA reads from the same blood draw for two donors, one aged 18 to 29 and one aged 80 or older. Beyond this particular receptor, the publication reports: Because profiling used bulk unsorted PBMCs, naive and antigen-experienced compartments could not be compared conclusively. A strong correlation was found between observed TCR beta diversity and the percentage of naive T cells measured by flow cytometry. Because donor CMV infection status was unknown, age-related changes in expanded clonotypes were potentially confounded. Estimates of total diversity based on one million sequenced T cells were regarded as lower bounds and as underestimates. Compared with the aged group, more naive CD4+ T cells, fewer expanded clones and increased TCR diversity were shown by the long-lived group, suggesting age selection. As age increased, observed TCR beta diversity per million T cells dropped in a roughly linear way, and a significant reduction was already evident by age roughly 36.

Receptor amplification or capture employed 5' RACE. TCRdb lists the instrument as Illumina HiSeq 2500. A second 7 to 11 cycle PCR used a sample-barcoded 5' primer and a J-beta primer mix. A unique molecular identifier was introduced onto each TCR beta cDNA molecule by a template-switch 5' adaptor carrying 12 random nucleotides. Each sample yielded at least 3 million CDR3-containing paired-end reads. All of the RNA was converted into first-strand cDNA using the Mint cDNA synthesis kit, with a TRBC-specific oligonucleotide serving as the primer. All cDNA was treated with uracil-DNA glycosylase and then went through a first 18-cycle PCR with the universal primers M1SS and BC2_uni_R. As for the original processing: Each sample was normalized by randomly selecting 1 million high-quality reads, each carrying a distinct molecular identifier. Instead of being binned into consensus sequences, reads with shared molecular identifiers were discarded. MiTCR, with a Q25 quality threshold and the strictest error-elimination algorithm, was used for CDR3 identification, clonotype clustering and error correction. A nonparametric unseen species model with Euler transformation was used to estimate a lower bound on total TCR beta diversity. Clones were called with MiXCR by TCRdb after fastp trimmed the public reads at Q25, and only in-frame beta chains were retained. Rows are combined by CDR3 protein, so each entry shows the most common genes and DNA. TCRdb's processing, not the study's, gives the V and J calls here. This sample has more than 1,400,000 distinct CDR3 sequences in its table, and roughly 40% of those were observed once. The ten largest clones represent 7.9% of the sample.

With respect to this clonotype: It lacks a known antigen. One base away there is no much larger clone; base qualities are not given.

Systemically healthy Caucasian individuals from Russia, about 38 in total and aged about 6 to 90 years, were included as donors. Each donor gave ten milliliters of peripheral blood, drawn into EDTA-treated Vacutainer tubes. Ficoll-Paque density-gradient centrifugation was used to isolate PBMCs, with at least 6.5 million per sample. Trizol reagent was used to extract total RNA from PBMCs, with at least 6 micrograms per sample. For every donor, flow cytometry on a PBMC aliquot measured the percentage of naive CD45RAhigh/CD27high T cells. The germline V gene sets CDR1 to SNHLY and CDR2 to FYNNEI. Between the V and J ends, shortened by 0 bases and 4 bases respectively, the junction contains 18 bases. Inclusive of the bounding cysteine and phenylalanine, the CDR3 is 17 residues long. Only the CDR3 DNA is retained, 51 bases long and in frame from the first base.

The clonotype comes from a woman aged 18-29 years in good health. This chain joins TRBV2 to TRBJ1-1; the D segment could be TRBD1, given 6 matching bases. Sequencing was performed on blood. The base sequence is TGTGCCAGCAGTGAAGCGCCGGGGGGCGGAGATGGCACTGAAGCTTTCTTT. This sequence encodes CASSEAPGGGDGTEAFF.